These 28 T cell receptor beta chains originate from one sample sequenced in a study of patients and donors after allogeneic stem cell transplantation. One entry per CDR3 protein, called by TCRdb with MiXCR from the RT-PCR reads. The sample records about 100,000 distinct CDR3 sequences, around 35% being singletons. Sequencing used blood, either unsorted or a sorted T cell fraction (not recorded which). The source of these receptors is a human donor who was either an allogeneic HSCT recipient or a stem cell or donor lymphocyte infusion donor (not recorded which). It is not recorded whose cells these are; they may come from a transplant donor.

This chain connects TRBV24-1 to TRBJ2-3, with D possibly TRBD2 on 5 matching bases. V dropped 0 bases and J dropped 2 bases, with 8 bases sitting between them. Germline loops: CDR1 KGHDR, CDR2 SFDVKD. This CDR3 contains 15 residues. The CDR3, as DNA: TGTGCCACCAGTGATTTGAAGCGGCCCACAGATACGCAGTATTTT. It is translated as CATSDLKRPTDTQYF.

This clonotype turned up a few times. The chain links TRBV5-1 to TRBJ1-4; no firm D call. Germline CDR1 SGHRS, CDR2 YFSETQ. The V end lost 3 bases, the J end lost 3 bases, and 12 bases lay between the germline ends. The CDR3 extends over 15 amino acids. The DNA for the CDR3 is TGCGCCAGCAGCTCCCAGCAGGCGCCTAATGAAAAACTGTTTTTT. Translating gives CASSSQQAPNEKLFF.

Only a few counts were recorded for this clonotype. The chain combines TRBV5-1 with TRBJ2-2; D uncertain. Looked up from germline, CDR1 is SGHRS and CDR2 is YFSETQ. Trimming took 4 bases from V and 6 from J, leaving 4 bases between them. CDR3 length: 11 residues. The CDR3 reads CASSKSGELFF. CDR3 coding DNA: TGCGCCAGCAGCAAATCCGGGGAGCTGTTTTTT.

Concerning this clonotype: A much larger clone differs from this one at a single base, so this may be a read error. Since no conserved phenylalanine or tryptophan closes the CDR3, a read error is the likely cause. The chain links TRBV5-1 to TRBJ2-3; D is unresolved. The CDR3 runs to 14 residues. V gave up 4 bases and J gave up 2 bases, with 11 bases separating them. Germline CDR1 and CDR2: SGHRS and YFSETQ. In DNA form, the CDR3 reads TGCGCCAGCAGCAGACTTACCTCCACAGATACGCAGTATTTG. This codes for CASSRLTSTDTQYL.

The chain has TRBV5-1 and TRBJ1-4, with D possibly matching TRBD1 (6 bases). The length of the CDR3 is 15 residues. Germline CDR1 reads SGHRS; CDR2 reads YFSETQ. Between the trimmed V and J ends, which lost 6 bases and 6 bases, there was a span of 18 bases. In DNA form, the CDR3 reads TGCGCCAGCACAAAGGGGGGGACTTTTGATGAAAAACTGTTTTTT. Its protein product is CASTKGGTFDEKLFF.

The chain joins TRBV20-1 to TRBJ1-2; D ambiguous. V was pared by 0 bases and J by 4 bases, with 12 bases between. The V gene's germline CDR1 is DFQATT and CDR2 SNEGSKA (reference sequence). The CDR3 runs 14 residues. The CDR3 DNA follows: TGCAGTGCTAGAGATAAGGAGACTTTCTATGGCTACACCTTC. Residues: CSARDKETFYGYTF.

This clonotype has more than one count but fewer than ten. This sequence joins TRBV7-9 and TRBJ2-7, with D uncertain. The CDR3 is 12 residues long. V was pared by 1 base and J by 4 bases, with 5 bases between. Per the germline V gene, CDR1 is SEHNR and CDR2 is FQNEAQ (reference sequence). CDR3 nucleotide sequence: TGTGCCAGCAGCTTAGATTTTTACGAGCAGTACTTC. This codes for CASSLDFYEQYF.

This clonotype was seen only a few times. The chain has TRBV5-5 and TRBJ2-7; D gene unclear. Trimming took 5 bases from V and 4 from J, leaving 16 bases between them. CDR1 is SGHKS and CDR2 is YYEKEE in the germline V gene (reference sequence). This CDR3 spans 14 amino acids. The CDR3 reads CASSSRIEGYEQYF. DNA of the CDR3: TGTGCCAGCAGTTCGCGAATCGAAGGATACGAGCAGTACTTC. Full variable domain (missing parts from reference TRBV5-5 and TRBJ2-7): DAGVTQSPTHLIKTRGQQVTLRCSPISGHKSVSWYQQVLGQGPQFIFQYYEKEERGRGNFPDRFSARQFPNYSSELNVNALLLGDSALYLCASSSRIEGYEQYFGPGTRLTVT.

This clonotype was found a few times. V and J are TRBV5-1 and TRBJ1-4; 7 positions match TRBD1. The V segment lost 4 bases and the J segment 4 bases; nucleotides outside the gene matches: 7. The germline CDR1 and CDR2 sequences are SGHRS and YFSETQ. The CDR3 loop spans 15 amino acids. The CDR3 DNA reads as TGCGCCAGCAGCACCACAGGGGCTAATAATGAAAAACTGTTTTTT. Amino acids: CASSTTGANNEKLFF.

The chain employs TRBV20-1 and TRBJ1-4; no firm D call. The ends were cut back, 3 bases at V and 6 bases at J, with 11 bases in the middle. The CDR3 has 13 residues. Germline CDR1 and CDR2: DFQATT and SNEGSKA (reference sequence). CDR3 nucleotide sequence: TGCAGTGCTAGCCGCTTCGGGGATGAAAAACTGTTTTTT. Protein sequence: CSASRFGDEKLFF.

This clonotype has a count of ten or more. The chain combines TRBV29-1 with TRBJ1-2; TRBD1 agrees at 7 bases. The J segment lost 5 bases and the V segment lost 3 bases, leaving 6 bases of the junction unmatched. CDR1 SQVTM and CDR2 ANQGSEA come from the germline V gene. The CDR3 has 13 amino acids. The CDR3 loop is CSVESGTAYGYTF. Written as DNA, the CDR3 is TGCAGCGTTGAGTCCGGGACAGCTTATGGCTACACCTTC.

This clonotype turned up a few times. V and J are TRBV5-5 and TRBJ1-2; D gene uncertain. Germline lookup yields CDR1 SGHKS and CDR2 YYEKEE (reference sequence). Trimming removed 0 bases from V and 2 bases from J, with 8 bases in between. This CDR3 has 14 amino acids. CDR3 region: CASSLATGNYGYTF. The DNA for the CDR3 is TGTGCCAGCAGCTTGGCCACTGGGAACTATGGCTACACCTTC.

This clonotype was seen a few times. The chain is built from TRBV6-1 and TRBJ2-1; 8 bases fit TRBD2. V dropped 1 base and J dropped 7; count of bases not matched to a gene: 9. The CDR3 length is 16 residues. Germline assignment: CDR1 MNHNS and CDR2 SASEGT. CDR3 residues: CASSEVMGLGRNEQFF. CDR3 DNA sequence: TGTGCCAGCAGTGAAGTGATGGGACTAGGGAGGAATGAGCAGTTCTTC.

The V gene is TRBV12-3 or TRBV12-4, the J gene TRBJ1-3; the D is unclear. Trimming took 2 bases from V and 4 from J, leaving 6 bases between them. CDR3 length: 13 amino acids. CDR3 amino acids: CASSLIIGNTIYF. CDR3 in DNA: TGTGCCAGCAGTTTAATCATCGGAAACACCATATATTTT.

The CDR3 here is CASSKDRANSYNEQFF. The CDR3 DNA sequence: TGTGCCAGCAGCAAAGATCGAGCGAACTCCTACAATGAGCAGTTCTTC. The chain recombines TRBV21-1 with TRBJ2-1. TRBV21-1 is a known pseudogene. The CDR3 consists of 16 residues.

This chain connects TRBV18 to TRBJ2-1; D unclear. Germline CDR1 is KGHSH and CDR2 is LQKENI. The CDR3 covers 15 residues. V was cut by 3 bases and J by 6 bases, with 15 bases left in between. The CDR3 protein is CASSPGSLSRNEQFF. In DNA, the CDR3 is TGTGCCAGCTCACCGGGCTCCTTATCCCGCAATGAGCAGTTCTTC.

This clonotype came up a few times. The chain combines TRBV10-3 with TRBJ2-7; the match to TRBD1 covers 9 bases. The CDR3 has 15 amino acids. Trimming cost V 2 bases and J 5 bases; bases outside gene matches: 7. Germline V gene lookup returns CDR1 ENHRY and CDR2 SYGVKD. The CDR3 nucleotides read TGTGCCATCAGTGAGCCAGGGACAGGGTCGAACGAGCAGTACTTC. The encoded protein is CAISEPGTGSNEQYF.

J is TRBJ1-2 and V is TRBV24-1; D gene unclear. CDR1 and CDR2 from the germline V gene are KGHDR and SFDVKD. The CDR3 sequence is 12 residues long. Trimming removed 4 bases at V and 4 bases at J, with 6 bases between. The CDR3 DNA follows: TGTGCCACCAGTGAGTCATCCTATGGCTACACCTTC. It specifies CATSESSYGYTF.

This chain connects TRBV6-6 to TRBJ1-3, with D uncertain. Germline V CDR1 and CDR2: MNHNY, SVGAGI (reference sequence). Trimming removed 5 bases from V and 3 bases from J, with 14 bases in between. The CDR3 spans 15 residues. The CDR3 DNA sequence: TGTGCCAGCAGTCACCAGGAAAGAGGTGGAAACACCATATATTTT. Its translation is CASSHQERGGNTIYF.

This clonotype has a handful of counts. The V and J genes are TRBV28 and TRBJ1-4; D unclear. V shed 2 bases and J shed 11 bases, with 9 bases lying between them. Germline V gene lookup returns CDR1 MDHEN and CDR2 SYDVKM. This CDR3 is 12 amino acids long. CDR3 in amino acids: CASSLAGRKLFF. CDR3 nucleotide sequence: TGTGCCAGCAGTTTAGCCGGGAGGAAACTGTTTTTT.

A few counts support this clonotype. The genes are TRBV20-1 and TRBJ1-6; D call uncertain. Germline CDR1 is DFQATT and CDR2 is SNEGSKA (reference sequence). This CDR3 contains 15 residues. The V and J ends lost 3 bases and 7 bases respectively, with 16 bases between them. CDR3 protein: CSARPVRGGNSPLHF. For the CDR3, the DNA is TGCAGTGCTAGGCCCGTCCGGGGTGGGAATTCACCCCTCCACTTT.

The chain joins TRBV20-1 to TRBJ2-1, with 7 bases that match TRBD2. The CDR3 is made up of 14 amino acids. V trimming: 0 bases; J trimming: 3 bases; junction bases outside the gene matches: 2. The germline CDR1 and CDR2 sequences are DFQATT and SNEGSKA (reference sequence). CDR3 in DNA: TGCAGTGCTAGAGATTGGACTAGCTACAATGAGCAGTTCTTC. Protein: CSARDWTSYNEQFF.

This chain joins TRBV10-3 and TRBJ2-2; D is perhaps TRBD2 (5 bases). This CDR3 has 15 amino acids. V lost 6 bases to trimming and J lost 5 bases, with 16 bases between them. Per the germline V gene, CDR1 is ENHRY and CDR2 is SYGVKD. The CDR3 protein is CAIRVSRRGTGELFF. For the CDR3, the DNA is TGTGCCATCAGGGTTTCCAGGAGAGGGACCGGGGAGCTGTTTTTT.

The V and J genes are TRBV6-2 or TRBV6-3 and TRBJ1-1; possible D gene TRBD1, 5 bases. Germline V gene lookup returns CDR1 MNHEY and CDR2 SVGEGT. With 8 bases removed from V and 4 bases from J, the gap between germline ends came to 20 bases. This CDR3 has 15 residues. CDR3 loop: CASFPARAQSTEAFF. The CDR3 nucleotides are TGTGCCAGCTTCCCGGCCAGGGCCCAGAGCACTGAAGCTTTCTTT.

This sequence joins TRBV12-3 or TRBV12-4 and TRBJ1-2, with TRBD1 as a possible D gene (5 bases). This CDR3 comprises 13 residues. Trimming took 5 bases from V and 10 from J, leaving 17 bases between them. Written as DNA, the CDR3 is TGTGCCAGCAGTCCACGCCCAGACAGCGTCTACACCTTC. It yields the protein CASSPRPDSVYTF.

The chain links TRBV4-3 to TRBJ2-6; D is unclear. From germline, CDR1 is LGHNA and CDR2 YSLEER. Trimming stripped 4 bases from V and 0 bases from J, with 22 bases between. The CDR3 covers 20 residues. CDR3 in amino acids: CASSPELVYRSISGANVLTF. The CDR3 coding sequence is TGCGCCAGCAGCCCAGAGCTAGTCTACCGTTCTATCTCTGGGGCCAACGTCCTGACTTTC.

This clonotype was recorded many times. The rearrangement uses TRBV12-3 or TRBV12-4 and TRBJ1-2; TRBD1 might be the D (5 bases). There are 13 residues in the CDR3. The V gene lost 7 bases and the J gene lost 2 bases, with 11 bases spanning the gap. CDR3 bases: TGTGCCAGCACGACAGTAACAAACTATGGCTACACCTTC. It encodes CASTTVTNYGYTF.

This chain joins TRBV25-1 and TRBJ2-1, with 7 positions matching TRBD2. Germline V lookup: CDR1 MGHDK, CDR2 SYGVNS. The CDR3 sequence is 12 residues long. The ends lost 2 bases at V and 9 bases at J; junction bases unmatched: 1. DNA of the CDR3: TGTGCCAGCAGTGAAGGGGAGGGTGAGCAGTTCTTC. Translated: CASSEGEGEQFF.